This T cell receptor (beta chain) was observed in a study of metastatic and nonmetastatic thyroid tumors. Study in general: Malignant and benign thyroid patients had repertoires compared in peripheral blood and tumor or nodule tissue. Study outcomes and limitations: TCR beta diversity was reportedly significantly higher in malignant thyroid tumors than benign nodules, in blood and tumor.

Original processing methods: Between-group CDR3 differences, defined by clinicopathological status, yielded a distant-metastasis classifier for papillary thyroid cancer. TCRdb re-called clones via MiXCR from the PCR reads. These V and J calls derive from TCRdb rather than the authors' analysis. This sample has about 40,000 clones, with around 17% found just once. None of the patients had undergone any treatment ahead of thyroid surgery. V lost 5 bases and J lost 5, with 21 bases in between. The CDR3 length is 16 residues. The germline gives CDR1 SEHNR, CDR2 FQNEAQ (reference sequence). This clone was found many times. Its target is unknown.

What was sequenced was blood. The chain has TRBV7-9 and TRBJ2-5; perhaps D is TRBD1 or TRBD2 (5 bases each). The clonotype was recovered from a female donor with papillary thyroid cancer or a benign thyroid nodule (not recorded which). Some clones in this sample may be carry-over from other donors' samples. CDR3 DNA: TGTGCCAGCAGCAAATCCTGGGACCCCCTCCTTGAGACCCAGTACTTC. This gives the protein CASSKSWDPLLETQYF.